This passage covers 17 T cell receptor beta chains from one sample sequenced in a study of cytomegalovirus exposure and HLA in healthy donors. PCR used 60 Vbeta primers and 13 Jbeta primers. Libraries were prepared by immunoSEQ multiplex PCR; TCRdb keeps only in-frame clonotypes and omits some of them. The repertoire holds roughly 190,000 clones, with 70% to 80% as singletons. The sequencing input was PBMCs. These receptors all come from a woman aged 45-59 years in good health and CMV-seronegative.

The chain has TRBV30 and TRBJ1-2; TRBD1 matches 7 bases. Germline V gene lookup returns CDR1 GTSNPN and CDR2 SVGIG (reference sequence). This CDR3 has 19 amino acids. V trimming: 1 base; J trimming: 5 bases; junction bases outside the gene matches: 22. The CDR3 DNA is TGTGCCTGGAGTGACGGTTGGTGTGTAGGGGACAGCCTTTGGTATGGCTACACCTTC. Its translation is CAWSDGWCVGDSLWYGYTF.

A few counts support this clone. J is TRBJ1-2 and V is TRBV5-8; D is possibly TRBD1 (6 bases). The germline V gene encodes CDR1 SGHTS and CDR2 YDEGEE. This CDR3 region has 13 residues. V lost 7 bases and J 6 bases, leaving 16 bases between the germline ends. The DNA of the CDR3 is TGTGCCAGCCGGGGCGGGGGACAAGATGGCTACACCTTC. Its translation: CASRGGGQDGYTF.

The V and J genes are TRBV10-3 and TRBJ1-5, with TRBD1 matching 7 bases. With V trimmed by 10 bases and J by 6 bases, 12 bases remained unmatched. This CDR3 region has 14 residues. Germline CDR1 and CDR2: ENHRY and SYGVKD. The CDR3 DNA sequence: TGTGCCACGTTGGGACAGTTGGTGGGTCAGCCCCAGCATTTT. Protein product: CATLGQLVGQPQHF.

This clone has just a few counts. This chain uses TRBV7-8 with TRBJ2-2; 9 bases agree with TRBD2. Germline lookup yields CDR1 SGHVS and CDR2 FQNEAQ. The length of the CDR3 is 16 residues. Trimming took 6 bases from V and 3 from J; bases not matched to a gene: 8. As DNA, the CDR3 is TGTGCCAGCAGTGCGGAGACTAGCGGTTACACCGGGGAGCTGTTTTTT. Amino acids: CASSAETSGYTGELFF.

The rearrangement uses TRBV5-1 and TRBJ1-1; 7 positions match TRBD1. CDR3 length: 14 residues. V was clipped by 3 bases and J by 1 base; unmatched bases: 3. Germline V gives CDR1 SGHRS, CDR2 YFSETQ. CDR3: CASSYNRGNTEAFF. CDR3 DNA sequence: TGCGCCAGCAGCTATAACAGGGGGAACACTGAAGCTTTCTTT.

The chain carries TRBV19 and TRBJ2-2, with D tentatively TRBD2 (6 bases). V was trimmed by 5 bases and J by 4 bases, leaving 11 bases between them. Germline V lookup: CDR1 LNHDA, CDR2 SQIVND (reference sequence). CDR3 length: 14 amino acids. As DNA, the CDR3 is TGTGCCAGTAGTGGCGGGACCCGCACCGGGGAGCTGTTTTTT. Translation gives CASSGGTRTGELFF. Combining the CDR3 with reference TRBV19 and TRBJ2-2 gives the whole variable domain DGGITQSPKYLFRKEGQNVTLSCEQNLNHDAMYWYRQDPGQGLRLIYYSQIVNDFQKGDIAEGYSVSREKKESFPLTVTSAQKNPTAFYLCASSGGTRTGELFFGEGSRLTVL.

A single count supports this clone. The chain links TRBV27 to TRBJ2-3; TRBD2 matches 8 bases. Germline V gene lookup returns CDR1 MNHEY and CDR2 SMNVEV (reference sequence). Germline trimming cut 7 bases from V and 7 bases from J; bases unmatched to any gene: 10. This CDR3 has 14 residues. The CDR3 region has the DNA TGTGCCAGCATGCGAGCGGGAGATTTATATACGCAGTATTTT. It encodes CASMRAGDLYTQYF.

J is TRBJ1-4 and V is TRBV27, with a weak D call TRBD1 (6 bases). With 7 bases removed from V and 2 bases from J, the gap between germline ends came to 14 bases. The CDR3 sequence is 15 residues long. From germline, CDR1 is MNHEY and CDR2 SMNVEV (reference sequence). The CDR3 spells CASKPRQATNEKLFF. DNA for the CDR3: TGTGCCAGCAAACCTAGACAGGCCACTAATGAAAAACTGTTTTTT. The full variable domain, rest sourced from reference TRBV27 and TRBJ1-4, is EAQVTQNPRYLITVTGKKLTVTCSQNMNHEYMSWYRQDPGLGLRQIYYSMNVEVTDKGDVPEGYKVSRKEKRNFPLILESPSPNQTSLYFCASKPRQATNEKLFFGSGTQLSVL.

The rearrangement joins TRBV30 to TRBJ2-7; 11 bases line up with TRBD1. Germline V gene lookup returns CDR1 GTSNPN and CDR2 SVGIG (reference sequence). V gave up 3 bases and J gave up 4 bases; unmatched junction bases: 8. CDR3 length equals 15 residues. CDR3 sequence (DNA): TGTGCCTGGAGCACTACCGGGACAGGGGGATACGAGCAGTACTTC. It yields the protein CAWSTTGTGGYEQYF.

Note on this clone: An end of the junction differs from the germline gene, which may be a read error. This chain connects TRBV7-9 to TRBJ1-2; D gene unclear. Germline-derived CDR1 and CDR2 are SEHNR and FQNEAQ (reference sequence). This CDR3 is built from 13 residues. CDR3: CSSSLSPGYGYTF. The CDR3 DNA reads TGTTCCAGCAGCTTATCTCCAGGATATGGCTACACCTTC. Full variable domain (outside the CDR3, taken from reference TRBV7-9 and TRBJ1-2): DTGVSQNPRHKITKRGQNVTFRCDPISEHNRLYWYRQTLGQGPEFLTYFQNEAQLEKSRLLSDRFSAERPKGSFSTLEIQRTEQGDSAMYLCSSSLSPGYGYTFGSGTRLTVV.

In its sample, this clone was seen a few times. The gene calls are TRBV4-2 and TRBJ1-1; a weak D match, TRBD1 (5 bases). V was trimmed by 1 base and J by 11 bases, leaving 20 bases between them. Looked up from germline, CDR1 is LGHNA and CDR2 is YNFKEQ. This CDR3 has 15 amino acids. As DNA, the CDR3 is TGTGCCAGCAGCCAAGTTCAGGGTGGCCGAGCGGGGGCTTTCTTT. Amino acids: CASSQVQGGRAGAFF.

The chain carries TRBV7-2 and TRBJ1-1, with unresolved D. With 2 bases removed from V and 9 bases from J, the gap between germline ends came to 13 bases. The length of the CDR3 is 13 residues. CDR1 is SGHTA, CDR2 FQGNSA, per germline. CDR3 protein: CASSLISGIQAFF. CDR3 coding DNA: TGTGCCAGCAGCTTAATTTCCGGGATCCAAGCTTTCTTT. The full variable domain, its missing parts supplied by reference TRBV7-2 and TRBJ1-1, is GAGVSQSPSNKVTEKGKDVELRCDPISGHTALYWYRQSLGQGLEFLIYFQGNSAPDKSGLPSDRFSAERTGGSVSTLTIQRTQQEDSAVYLCASSLISGIQAFFGQGTRLTVV.

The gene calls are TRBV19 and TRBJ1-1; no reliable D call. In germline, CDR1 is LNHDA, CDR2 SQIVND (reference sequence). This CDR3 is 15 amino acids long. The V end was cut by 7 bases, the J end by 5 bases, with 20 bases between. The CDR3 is CASILTRVRGTEAFF. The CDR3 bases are TGTGCCAGTATTTTGACCAGAGTACGAGGAACTGAAGCTTTCTTT.

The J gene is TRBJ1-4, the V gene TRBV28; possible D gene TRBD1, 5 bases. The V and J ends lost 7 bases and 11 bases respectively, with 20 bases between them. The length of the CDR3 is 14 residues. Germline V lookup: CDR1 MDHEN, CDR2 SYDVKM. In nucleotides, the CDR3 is TGTGCCAGCACCCTGTCTGCCCGGACATATAAACTGTTTTTT. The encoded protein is CASTLSARTYKLFF.

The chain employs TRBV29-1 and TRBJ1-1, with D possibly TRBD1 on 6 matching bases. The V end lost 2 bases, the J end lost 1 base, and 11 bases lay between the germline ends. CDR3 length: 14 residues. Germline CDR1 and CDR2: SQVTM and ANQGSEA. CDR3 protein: CSVEYRVRNTEAFF. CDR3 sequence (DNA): TGCAGCGTTGAATACAGGGTTAGGAACACTGAAGCTTTCTTT.

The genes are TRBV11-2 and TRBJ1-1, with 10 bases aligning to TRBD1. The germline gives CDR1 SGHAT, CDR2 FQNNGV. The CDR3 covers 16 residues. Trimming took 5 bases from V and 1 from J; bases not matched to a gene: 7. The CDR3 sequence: CASSPWDRGGNTEAFF. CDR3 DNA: TGTGCCAGCAGCCCGTGGGACAGGGGAGGGAACACTGAAGCTTTCTTT.

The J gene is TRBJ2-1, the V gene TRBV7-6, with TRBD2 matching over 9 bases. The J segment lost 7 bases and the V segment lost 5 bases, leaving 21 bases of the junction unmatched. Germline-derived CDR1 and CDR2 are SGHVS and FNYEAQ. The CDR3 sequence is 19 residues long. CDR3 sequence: CASSLNRAFRGRAGNEQFF. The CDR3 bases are TGTGCCAGCAGCCTCAATAGGGCCTTTCGCGGGAGGGCCGGGAATGAGCAGTTCTTC.